Below, 9 T cell receptor beta chains from the same sample are listed, as sequenced in a study of Ad26.COV2.S vaccination and SARS-CoV-2 variants. Treatment indicated: 15 to 20 received Ad26.COV2.S at low or high dose, single or two shots; about 5 received placebo; per-sample allocation not given. All samples were drawn on day 63, counting from the first vaccine or placebo injection. Only in-frame clones appear in the TCRdb table, and some are missing; sequencing was by immunoSEQ multiplex PCR. This repertoire shows about 400,000 clones, 88% found once; its top ten account for around 3.4%. Sequencing was performed on peripheral blood, taken in a trial of Ad26.COV2.S vaccine versus placebo. The receptors come from a person aged 18-60 years who received the Ad26.COV2.S COVID-19 vaccine or a placebo.

The CDR3 DNA reads TGTGCCAGTGGACAGGGGAATTATCAGCCCCAGCATTTT. Its translation: CASGQGNYQPQHF. The V gene is TRBV12-3 or TRBV12-4, the J gene TRBJ1-5; TRBD1 agrees at 9 bases. V dropped 9 bases and J dropped 5; count of bases not matched to a gene: 5. The CDR3 is 13 residues long.

V usage is TRBV27 and J usage is TRBJ2-7, with 7 positions matching TRBD1. With V trimmed by 3 bases and J by 0 bases, 2 bases remained unmatched. CDR3 length equals 14 residues. Germline lookup yields CDR1 MNHEY and CDR2 SMNVEV (reference sequence). CDR3 sequence reads: CASSFRGSSYEQYF. The CDR3 DNA reads as TGTGCCAGCAGTTTCAGGGGGAGCTCCTACGAGCAGTACTTC.

V and J are TRBV2 and TRBJ2-7; no firm D call. The CDR3 is 15 residues long. CDR1 is SNHLY and CDR2 is FYNNEI in the germline V gene. V was trimmed by 1 base and J by 4 bases, leaving 14 bases between them. This CDR3 is CASSEVEILEYEQYF. DNA for the CDR3: TGTGCCAGCAGTGAAGTCGAGATCCTAGAGTACGAGCAGTACTTC.

The chain uses TRBV7-9 and TRBJ1-1; 11 nucleotides agree with TRBD1. The CDR3 contains 15 residues. V dropped 5 bases and J dropped 3; count of bases not matched to a gene: 5. The V gene's germline CDR1 is SEHNR and CDR2 FQNEAQ (reference sequence). CDR3 sequence: CASSRRDRGYTEAFF. CDR3 DNA: TGTGCCAGCAGCCGCCGGGACAGGGGGTACACTGAAGCTTTCTTT.

The V gene is TRBV11-3, the J gene TRBJ2-7, with 8 bases that match TRBD2. The CDR3 length is 13 residues. Germline assignment: CDR1 SGHNT and CDR2 YENEEA. The junction had 5 bases not matched to a gene; V was cut back by 5 bases and J by 5 bases. CDR3 coding DNA: TGTGCCAGCAGCCCGGGACTAGAGGACGAGCAGTACTTC. This translates into CASSPGLEDEQYF.

The genes are TRBV7-2 and TRBJ2-7; D is ambiguous. The CDR3 runs to 13 residues. Looked up from germline, CDR1 is SGHTA and CDR2 is FQGNSA. Trimming pared 1 base from V and 5 bases from J, leaving 9 bases between. CDR3 DNA: TGTGCCAGCAGCTTAGTTCCCCAGCACGAGCAGTACTTC. Translated, it gives CASSLVPQHEQYF. Full variable domain (missing parts from reference TRBV7-2 and TRBJ2-7): GAGVSQSPSNKVTEKGKDVELRCDPISGHTALYWYRQSLGQGLEFLIYFQGNSAPDKSGLPSDRFSAERTGGSVSTLTIQRTQQEDSAVYLCASSLVPQHEQYFGPGTRLTVT.

The chain carries TRBV2 and TRBJ1-1; 10 bases align to TRBD1. The CDR3 is made up of 17 amino acids. From germline, CDR1 is SNHLY and CDR2 FYNNEI. The J segment lost 0 bases and the V segment lost 6 bases, leaving 10 bases of the junction unmatched. The CDR3 DNA reads TGTGCCAGCAGGGCCTCTCGACAGGGGGCAGTGAACACTGAAGCTTTCTTT. This codes for CASRASRQGAVNTEAFF.

The chain employs TRBV7-9 and TRBJ2-5, with D maybe TRBD2 (5 bases). This CDR3 comprises 13 residues. V lost 2 bases and J 5 bases, leaving 9 bases between the germline ends. CDR1 and CDR2 (germline): SEHNR, FQNEAQ (reference sequence). In DNA, the CDR3 is TGTGCCAGCAGCTTATACCCGGGGGAGACCCAGTACTTC. As protein: CASSLYPGETQYF.

The chain has TRBV6-2 or TRBV6-3 and TRBJ2-7; D uncertain. From germline, CDR1 is MNHEY and CDR2 SVGEGT. The CDR3 sequence is 18 residues long. V gave up 4 bases and J gave up 0 bases, with 22 bases separating them. CDR3 sequence: CASSSIPSSGITSYEQYF. CDR3 nucleotide sequence: TGTGCCAGCAGTTCGATACCCTCGTCTGGCATAACCTCCTACGAGCAGTACTTC.